These T cell receptor beta chains were read from a single sample in a study of blood T cell repertoires in COVID-19. The assay was immunoSEQ multiplex PCR, and TCRdb's table has in-frame clones only and misses some. The table records roughly 280,000 clones, approximately 90% of them present only once. Sequencing used PBMCs or T cells enriched from blood (not recorded which). All receptors derive from a woman aged 50 to 60 who had recovered from COVID-19. Both conserved end residues are part of each CDR3. The order of the fields is J gene, V gene, D gene, CDR3 protein, CDR3 DNA. The D gene is left open where the match is weak.

j_gene: TRBJ1-2
v_gene: TRBV2
d_gene: .
CDR3aa: CASRKTGAANYGYTF
CDR3nt: TGTGCCAGCAGGAAGACAGGTGCAGCTAACTATGGCTACACCTTC

j_gene: TRBJ1-5
v_gene: TRBV6-1
d_gene: .
CDR3aa: CASSEGWLGDQPQHF
CDR3nt: TGTGCCAGCAGTGAAGGGTGGCTAGGGGATCAGCCCCAGCATTTT

j_gene: TRBJ2-5
v_gene: TRBV28
d_gene: TRBD1
CDR3aa: CASSTEGQREETQYF
CDR3nt: TGTGCCAGCAGCACCGAGGGACAGAGAGAAGAGACCCAGTACTTC

j_gene: TRBJ1-2
v_gene: TRBV19
d_gene: .
CDR3aa: CASRGRGWANYGYTF
CDR3nt: TGTGCCAGTAGGGGGAGAGGATGGGCTAACTATGGCTACACCTTC

j_gene: TRBJ2-2
v_gene: TRBV19
d_gene: .
CDR3aa: CASSISQGRGGELFF
CDR3nt: TGTGCCAGTAGTATATCGCAGGGGCGAGGCGGGGAGCTGTTTTTT

j_gene: TRBJ1-3
v_gene: TRBV3-1/TRBV3-2
d_gene: .
CDR3aa: CASSPRGALNTIYF
CDR3nt: TGTGCCAGCAGCCCCCGGGGGGCTTTAAACACCATATATTTT

j_gene: TRBJ1-5
v_gene: TRBV7-2
d_gene: .
CDR3aa: CASSLEERPQHF
CDR3nt: TGTGCCAGCAGCTTAGAGGAGCGGCCCCAGCATTTT

j_gene: TRBJ2-1
v_gene: TRBV7-8
d_gene: .
CDR3aa: CASSSTSRDFGQFF
CDR3nt: TGTGCCAGCAGCTCAACTAGCCGGGACTTCGGGCAGTTCTTC

j_gene: TRBJ1-2
v_gene: TRBV9
d_gene: .
CDR3aa: CASSAGGDIGGYTF
CDR3nt: TGTGCCAGCAGCGCGGGGGGGGACATAGGAGGCTACACCTTC

j_gene: TRBJ2-3
v_gene: TRBV5-1
d_gene: .
CDR3aa: CASSLGSVADTQYF
CDR3nt: TGCGCCAGCAGCTTGGGTTCAGTGGCAGATACGCAGTATTTT

j_gene: TRBJ2-7
v_gene: TRBV15
d_gene: .
CDR3aa: CATSRGWGEEQYF
CDR3nt: TGTGCCACCAGCAGAGGTTGGGGCGAGGAGCAGTACTTC

j_gene: TRBJ1-4
v_gene: TRBV4-3
d_gene: .
CDR3aa: CASSQAANEKLFF
CDR3nt: TGCGCCAGCAGCCAAGCTGCTAATGAAAAACTGTTTTTT

j_gene: TRBJ2-7
v_gene: TRBV4-2
d_gene: TRBD2
CDR3aa: CASSQTLAGASMGEQYF
CDR3nt: TGTGCCAGCAGCCAAACGCTAGCGGGAGCCTCCATGGGGGAGCAGTACTTC